This TCR beta chain comes out of a study of post-analysis software for immune sequencing data. Regarding the study as a whole: The five TRBV segments detected at higher frequency in patients than in controls included TRBV5-6, TRBV5-1 and TRBV20-1.

Points on this clonotype: Its antigen is unidentified.

The CDR3 is 13 residues long. Per germline, CDR1 WSHSY and CDR2 SAAADI. Trimming removed 4 bases from V and 12 bases from J; junction bases left unmatched: 6. The TCR beta cDNA libraries contained unique molecular identifiers. TCRdb reanalysed the PCR reads using MiXCR and keeps one entry per CDR3 protein. The sample has some 690,000 distinct CDR3 sequences; 59% are singletons. The sequence was collected from a girl aged 2 to 9 with multiple sclerosis. This chain connects TRBV10-2 to TRBJ2-4, with 10 bases lining up with TRBD1. The sample comprised blood. The CDR3 DNA follows: TGCGCCAGCAGTGCCGGGACAGGGGATCGTCAGTACTTC. This translates into CASSAGTGDRQYF.